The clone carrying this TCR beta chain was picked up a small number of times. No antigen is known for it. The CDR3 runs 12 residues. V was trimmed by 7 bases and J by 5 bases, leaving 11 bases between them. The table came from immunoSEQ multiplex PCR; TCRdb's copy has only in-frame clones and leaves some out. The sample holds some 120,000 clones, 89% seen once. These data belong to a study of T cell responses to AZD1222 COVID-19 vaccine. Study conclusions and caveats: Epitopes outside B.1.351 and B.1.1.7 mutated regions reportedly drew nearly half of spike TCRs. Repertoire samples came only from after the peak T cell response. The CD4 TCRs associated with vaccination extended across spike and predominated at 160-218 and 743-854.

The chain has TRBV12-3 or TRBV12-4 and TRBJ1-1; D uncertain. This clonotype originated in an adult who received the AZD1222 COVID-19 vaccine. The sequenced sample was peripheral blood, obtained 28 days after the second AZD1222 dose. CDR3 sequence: CASTSGGTEAFF. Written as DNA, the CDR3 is TGTGCCAGCACCTCCGGTGGAACTGAAGCTTTCTTT.